Shown below are 22 T cell receptor beta chains from a single sample sequenced in a study of regulatory T cells in long-lasting Graves disease. Relying on iRepertoire HTBI primers and Arm-PCR of CDR3 regions, the team built TCR beta libraries. TCRdb reanalysed the multiplex PCR reads using MiXCR and keeps one entry per CDR3 protein. The table lists about 330,000 distinct CDR3 sequences, roughly 17% of them singletons, with 20% in the top ten. Time point defined: newly diagnosed GD, antithyroid drugs for less than 3 months. From PBMCs, RNA was extracted and then used to make the TCR library. The same data also went into a second study, on T cells in Graves' hyperthyroidism and ophthalmopathy.

Sequenced material: peripheral blood mononuclear cells (PBMCs), taken at new diagnosis, from a patient treated with antithyroid drugs. The receptors were gathered from a woman aged 18-30 years with Graves disease.

The table lists this clonotype with many counts. This chain joins TRBV12-3 or TRBV12-4 and TRBJ1-4; D perhaps matches TRBD1 (6 bases). The ends were cut back, 4 bases at V and 10 bases at J, with 16 bases in the middle. The CDR3 sequence is 14 residues long. The CDR3 DNA reads as TGTGCCAGCAGTTGGACAGTCGGGACAAGAAAACTGTTTTTT. As protein: CASSWTVGTRKLFF.

This clonotype was seen more than once but under ten times. V usage is TRBV15 and J usage is TRBJ2-7; possibly TRBD1 or TRBD2 for D (5 bases each). The V and J ends lost 0 bases and 3 bases respectively, with 12 bases between them. Germline V gene data show CDR1 as LNHNV and CDR2 as YYDKDF (reference sequence). The CDR3 contains 15 residues. CDR3 nucleotides: TGTGCCACCAGCAGAGATGGGGGAAGGGTCTACGAGCAGTACTTC. Its protein is CATSRDGGRVYEQYF. Looking up the rest from reference TRBV15 and TRBJ2-7 gives the full variable domain: DAMVIQNPRYQVTQFGKPVTLSCSQTLNHNVMYWYQQKSSQAPKLLFHYYDKDFNNEADTPDNFQSRRPNTSFCFLDIRSPGLGDTAMYLCATSRDGGRVYEQYFGPGTRLTVT.

This chain links TRBV28 with TRBJ2-1; 9 bases are a match to TRBD1. This CDR3 comprises 14 residues. Germline-derived CDR1 and CDR2 are MDHEN and SYDVKM. J was trimmed by 8 bases and V by 5 bases; bases with no gene match: 7. The CDR3 region has the DNA TGTGCCAGCAGTGAAACCGGGACAGGGCATGAGCAGTTCTTC. This gives the protein CASSETGTGHEQFF.

Here the CDR3 reads CASSLAGTSGAGDNEQFF. The CDR3 DNA reads as TGCGCCAGCAGCTTGGCCGGGACTAGCGGGGCAGGGGACAATGAGCAGTTCTTC. J is TRBJ2-1 and V is TRBV5-1, with 13 bases lining up with TRBD2. This CDR3 is 18 amino acids long. V trimming: 0 bases; J trimming: 5 bases; junction bases outside the gene matches: 8. Per the germline V gene, CDR1 is SGHRS and CDR2 is YFSETQ.

This clonotype occurred a few times. This chain uses TRBV11-1 with TRBJ1-1; D is uncertain. The CDR3 is 14 residues long. The ends were cut back, 5 bases at V and 1 base at J, with 11 bases in the middle. Germline V gene sequence: CDR1 SGHAT, CDR2 FQDESV (reference sequence). CDR3 sequence (DNA): TGTGCCAGCAGCGTGGACGGACGGAACACTGAAGCTTTCTTT. It translates to CASSVDGRNTEAFF.

A remark on this clonotype: This likely came from a read error, as a far larger clone is one base away. The CDR3, as DNA: TGTGCCAGCAGTGAGTCAAGAACCTACGAGCAGTTCTTC. Amino acid sequence: CASSESRTYEQFF. The chain links TRBV2 to TRBJ2-1; D unresolved. V lost 3 bases and J lost 10, with 13 bases in between. Germline values: CDR1 SNHLY, CDR2 FYNNEI. The CDR3 has 13 residues.

Many counts were recorded for this clonotype. The chain employs TRBV10-2 and TRBJ2-5; D might be TRBD2 (6 bases). The germline V and J ends were trimmed by 7 bases and 3 bases, with 12 bases remaining between them. Looked up from germline, CDR1 is WSHSY and CDR2 is SAAADI. There are 13 residues in the CDR3. CDR3: CASIPRGKETQYF. For the CDR3, the DNA is TGCGCCAGCATTCCCCGGGGGAAAGAGACCCAGTACTTC.

This clonotype was seen a handful of times. The chain uses TRBV2 and TRBJ1-5; TRBD1 is a possible D gene (5 bases). The CDR3 covers 15 residues. Germline CDR1 and CDR2: SNHLY and FYNNEI. V lost 3 bases, J lost 2 bases, and 11 bases lay in between. For the CDR3, the DNA is TGTGCCAGCAGTGAGGGGCGGGTTGGCAATCAGCCCCAGCATTTT. It yields the protein CASSEGRVGNQPQHF.

The sample holds many counts of this clonotype. The chain links TRBV12-3 or TRBV12-4 to TRBJ2-5; the D gene could be TRBD1 or TRBD2 (5 bases each). The germline V and J ends were trimmed by 4 bases and 1 base, with 10 bases remaining between them. CDR3 size: 14 residues. CDR3 loop: CASSWGTVQETQYF. The CDR3 DNA is TGTGCCAGCAGTTGGGGGACGGTCCAAGAGACCCAGTACTTC.

This clonotype has at least ten counts. The DNA for the CDR3 is TGTGCCAGCAGTATAGGAGGCCCGCCAGGAGAGACCCAGTACTTC. It encodes CASSIGGPPGETQYF. The chain has TRBV7-9 and TRBJ2-5; a possible D gene is TRBD2 (5 bases). The CDR3 loop spans 15 amino acids. Trimming shortened V by 6 bases and J by 4 bases, and 18 bases separated the two germline ends. Germline V lookup: CDR1 SEHNR, CDR2 FQNEAQ (reference sequence). Supplemented by reference TRBV7-9 and TRBJ2-5, the full variable domain reads DTGVSQNPRHKITKRGQNVTFRCDPISEHNRLYWYRQTLGQGPEFLTYFQNEAQLEKSRLLSDRFSAERPKGSFSTLEIQRTEQGDSAMYLCASSIGGPPGETQYFGPGTRLLVL.

This clonotype was counted at least ten times. The V and J genes are TRBV4-1 and TRBJ2-3; 7 positions agree with TRBD2. Trimming took 0 bases from V and 3 from J; bases not matched to a gene: 3. The CDR3 has 15 amino acids. The V gene's germline CDR1 is MGHRA and CDR2 YSYEKL. DNA for the CDR3: TGCGCCAGCAGCCAAGAGGGGAGGGAGACAGATACGCAGTATTTT. Amino acids: CASSQEGRETDTQYF.

This clonotype showed up just a few times. This sequence joins TRBV12-3 or TRBV12-4 and TRBJ2-7; no clear D gene. V lost 7 bases to trimming and J lost 6 bases, with 10 bases between them. The CDR3 length is 11 residues. The CDR3, as DNA: TGTGCCAGCACTGAAGGGATCGAGCAGTACTTC. It encodes CASTEGIEQYF.

In its sample, this clonotype was seen many times. J is TRBJ2-2 and V is TRBV6-5; D not certain. V lost 0 bases and J 1 base, leaving 0 bases between the germline ends. The CDR3 loop spans 13 amino acids. Germline-derived CDR1 and CDR2 are MNHEY and SVGAGI. As DNA, the CDR3 is TGTGCCAGCAGTTACTCGAACACCGGGGAGCTGTTTTTT. Residues: CASSYSNTGELFF.

This clonotype came up many times. This chain links TRBV3-1 with TRBJ1-5, with D unresolved. Trimming shortened V by 2 bases and J by 4 bases, and 3 bases separated the two germline ends. This CDR3 has 12 residues. Germline lookup yields CDR1 LGHDT and CDR2 YNNKEL (reference sequence). CDR3 nucleotide sequence: TGTGCCAGCAGCCAAATGAATCAGCCCCAGCATTTT. Amino acids: CASSQMNQPQHF.

J is TRBJ2-3 and V is TRBV29-1; D may be TRBD1 or TRBD2 (7 bases each). Germline V gives CDR1 SQVTM, CDR2 ANQGSEA. The CDR3 loop spans 15 amino acids. V was clipped by 5 bases and J by 4 bases, with 19 bases between them. The CDR3 loop reads CSVSGSGGGADTQYF. CDR3 bases: TGCAGCGTTTCAGGGTCAGGGGGGGGCGCAGATACGCAGTATTTT.

This clonotype was seen ten or more times. The J gene is TRBJ2-1, the V gene TRBV9, with TRBD2 matching over 7 bases. CDR3 length equals 16 residues. With 0 bases clipped from V and 4 bases from J, the junction kept 7 bases outside the gene matches. CDR1 SGDLS and CDR2 YYNGEE come from the germline V gene. CDR3 nucleotide sequence: TGTGCCAGCAGCGTAGGGAGCGGGACCGTATACAATGAGCAGTTCTTC. This translates into CASSVGSGTVYNEQFF.

This clonotype occurred a few times. The chain joins TRBV29-1 to TRBJ2-6; D possibly corresponds to TRBD2 (6 bases). V lost 3 bases to trimming and J lost 2 bases, with 11 bases between them. Germline assignment: CDR1 SQVTM and CDR2 ANQGSEA. The length of the CDR3 is 15 residues. The CDR3 coding sequence is TGCAGCGTTGAGATCGGGGGACCTGGGGCCAACGTCCTGACTTTC. Translating gives CSVEIGGPGANVLTF.

In its sample, this clonotype was seen many times. The rearrangement uses TRBV11-2 and TRBJ2-7, with 7 positions matching TRBD2. J lost 1 base, V lost 3 bases, and 6 bases had no gene match. Germline CDR1 reads SGHAT; CDR2 reads FQNNGV. This CDR3 has 15 residues. In DNA form, the CDR3 reads TGTGCCAGCAGCTTTGGGGGAGGGATATCCTACGAGCAGTACTTC. Its protein product is CASSFGGGISYEQYF.

This clonotype came up many times. The rearrangement uses TRBV2 and TRBJ2-7; no reliable D call. The germline CDR1 and CDR2 sequences are SNHLY and FYNNEI. Trimming shortened V by 4 bases and J by 2 bases, and 0 bases separated the two germline ends. The CDR3 sequence is 10 residues long. The CDR3 DNA reads TGTGCCAGCAGTGCCTACGAGCAGTACTTC. It encodes CASSAYEQYF.

This clonotype was detected many times. V and J are TRBV12-3 or TRBV12-4 and TRBJ1-5; 9 bases fit TRBD1. There are 15 residues in the CDR3. Trimming cost V 3 bases and J 6 bases; bases outside gene matches: 6. In nucleotides, the CDR3 is TGTGCCAGCAGTTTTGCGGGACAGGGTTTTCAGCCCCAGCATTTT. Translating it yields CASSFAGQGFQPQHF.

This clonotype was detected ten times or more. This chain uses TRBV7-9 with TRBJ1-5; D ambiguous. The CDR3 has 14 amino acids. Germline V gene lookup returns CDR1 SEHNR and CDR2 FQNEAQ (reference sequence). The ends were cut back, 4 bases at V and 6 bases at J, with 13 bases in the middle. CDR3 sequence reads: CASSYNLDGQPQHF. The CDR3 DNA is TGTGCCAGCAGCTATAATCTGGACGGTCAGCCCCAGCATTTT.

The genes are TRBV2 and TRBJ2-2, with 7 bases lining up with TRBD1. Germline trimming cut 4 bases from V and 6 bases from J; bases unmatched to any gene: 8. Germline lookup yields CDR1 SNHLY and CDR2 FYNNEI. This CDR3 is 15 amino acids long. CDR3 DNA: TGTGCCAGCAGTGTTGAAGGGGGCGCGTCCGGGGAGCTGTTTTTT. This gives the protein CASSVEGGASGELFF.